The 9 T cell receptor beta chains below all came from one sample that was sequenced in a study of T cells in Graves' hyperthyroidism and ophthalmopathy (dated by TCRdb to about 2019). Preparation of the library involved multiplex PCR. Sequencing instrument: Illumina HiSeq 2000. Amplification of TCR beta CDR3 regions was carried out from RNA transcripts. For the first round of RT-PCR on the TCR CDR3, the HTBI primer set was used together with the Qiagen OneStep RT-PCR kit. The public sequencing data were trimmed at Q25 with fastp and processed into clonotypes with MiXCR by TCRdb, which kept only in-frame beta chains. Here each entry gathers all rows of one CDR3 protein and keeps the most common genes and DNA. For this sample there are under 450,000 distinct CDR3 sequences; approximately 15% appear just once. The leading ten clones occupy 20% of the sample. Source material: blood. These receptor sequences come from a man younger than 45 with Graves' hyperthyroidism that later progressed to Graves' ophthalmopathy.

This clonotype appeared many times. This sequence joins TRBV6-5 and TRBJ1-1, with D unresolved. The CDR3 covers 14 residues. Germline CDR1 MNHEY, CDR2 SVGAGI. V lost 2 bases to trimming and J lost 0 bases, with 7 bases between them. CDR3 sequence reads: CASSYLGLNTEAFF. DNA of the CDR3: TGTGCCAGCAGTTACCTAGGATTGAACACTGAAGCTTTCTTT.

This clonotype was detected many times. The gene calls are TRBV3-1 and TRBJ1-6; no reliable D call. V lost 1 base and J lost 7, with 14 bases in between. Germline V gene lookup returns CDR1 LGHDT and CDR2 YNNKEL (reference sequence). This CDR3 region has 16 residues. The CDR3 loop reads CASSQASGVGNSPLHF. The CDR3 DNA sequence: TGTGCCAGCAGCCAAGCCTCGGGTGTGGGAAATTCACCCCTCCACTTT.

This clonotype was detected many times. The chain has TRBV13 and TRBJ1-1, with D perhaps matching TRBD1 (5 bases). CDR1 is PRHDT, CDR2 FYEKMQ, per germline (reference sequence). Trimming took off 5 bases at V and 4 bases at J, with 17 bases between the two ends. CDR3 length: 15 residues. CDR3 DNA sequence: TGTGCCAGCAGCACCGCCAGTCAAAGGGGCACTGAAGCTTTCTTT. Protein: CASSTASQRGTEAFF.

This chain links TRBV5-6 with TRBJ1-1; 7 bases are a match to TRBD1. There are 13 residues in the CDR3. From germline, CDR1 is SGHDT and CDR2 YYEEEE. The V segment lost 6 bases and the J segment 5 bases; nucleotides outside the gene matches: 7. CDR3: CASTPGGVTEAFF. The CDR3 DNA reads as TGTGCCAGCACCCCAGGGGGAGTGACTGAAGCTTTCTTT.

This clonotype has ten or more counts. The gene calls are TRBV12-3 or TRBV12-4 and TRBJ1-3; no clear D. V lost 6 bases, J lost 0 bases, and 12 bases lay in between. The CDR3 has 15 residues. As DNA, the CDR3 is TGTGCCAGCAGCAGCGGTCTTAGCTCTGGAAACACCATATATTTT. This encodes CASSSGLSSGNTIYF.

This clonotype was observed many times. V gene TRBV7-9 combines with J gene TRBJ1-4; 7 bases match TRBD1. Looked up from germline, CDR1 is SEHNR and CDR2 is FQNEAQ (reference sequence). J gave up 3 bases and V 1 base, and 8 bases lay outside the gene matches. CDR3 length equals 17 residues. This chain's CDR3 is CASSLGTGQSANEKLFF. In DNA, the CDR3 is TGTGCCAGCAGCTTAGGAACGGGACAGTCGGCTAATGAAAAACTGTTTTTT.

V usage is TRBV3-1 and J usage is TRBJ2-1, with D perhaps being TRBD1 or TRBD2 (5 bases each). Germline V gives CDR1 LGHDT, CDR2 YNNKEL (reference sequence). The CDR3 runs 17 residues. V lost 3 bases, J lost 7 bases, and 22 bases lay in between. Here the CDR3 DNA reads TGTGCCAGCAGCCATTCCTCCGGGACCGGGGTGCGAAATGAGCAGTTCTTC. Translation gives CASSHSSGTGVRNEQFF.

This clonotype was found a few times. The genes are TRBV24-1 and TRBJ2-3, with no clear D. Looked up from germline, CDR1 is KGHDR and CDR2 is SFDVKD. V was pared by 2 bases and J by 2 bases, with 13 bases between. This CDR3 is built from 16 residues. CDR3 region: CATSDSTPTPTDTQYF. The DNA for the CDR3 is TGTGCCACCAGTGATTCGACTCCTACCCCCACAGATACGCAGTATTTT.

This sequence joins TRBV9 and TRBJ2-2; TRBD2 agrees at 15 bases. This CDR3 is 16 amino acids long. CDR1 and CDR2 (germline): SGDLS, YYNGEE. V shed 5 bases, J shed 7 bases, and the junction held 6 bases outside the gene matches. The DNA of the CDR3 is TGTGCCAGCAGAGGGACTAGCGGGGGGTCAGGCGGGGAGCTGTTTTTT. This encodes CASRGTSGGSGGELFF.